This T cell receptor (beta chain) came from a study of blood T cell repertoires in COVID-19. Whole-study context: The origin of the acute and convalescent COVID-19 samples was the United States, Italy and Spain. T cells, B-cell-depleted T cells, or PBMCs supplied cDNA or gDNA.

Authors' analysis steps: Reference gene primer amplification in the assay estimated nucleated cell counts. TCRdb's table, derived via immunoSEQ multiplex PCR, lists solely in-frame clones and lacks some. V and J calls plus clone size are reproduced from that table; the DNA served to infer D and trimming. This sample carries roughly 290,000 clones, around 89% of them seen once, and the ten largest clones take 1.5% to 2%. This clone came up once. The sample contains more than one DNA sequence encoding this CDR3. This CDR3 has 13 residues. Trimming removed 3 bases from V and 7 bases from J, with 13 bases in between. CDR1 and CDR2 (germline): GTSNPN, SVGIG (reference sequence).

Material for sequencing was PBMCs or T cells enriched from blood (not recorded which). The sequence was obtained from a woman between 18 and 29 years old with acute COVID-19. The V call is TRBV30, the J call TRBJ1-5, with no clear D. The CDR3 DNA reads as TGTGCCTGGAGCTTGCTTGGTGGCCAGCCCCAGCATTTT. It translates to CAWSLLGGQPQHF.